This passage covers 24 T cell receptor beta chains from one sample sequenced in a study of early T cells in non-severe SARS-CoV-2 infection. TCRdb re-called the 5' RACE reads with MiXCR, one entry per CDR3 protein. Seen here are 30,000 or so distinct CDR3 sequences, 5.4% observed once, and the top ten hold about 21%. The source material was whole blood. All receptors come from an adult who was a healthcare worker with PCR-confirmed SARS-CoV-2 infection or an uninfected control (not recorded which).

The chain couples TRBV7-6 to TRBJ2-1, with 9 bases lining up with TRBD2. With 1 base clipped from V and 7 bases from J, the junction kept 5 bases outside the gene matches. The CDR3 covers 15 residues. The germline CDR1 and CDR2 sequences are SGHVS and FNYEAQ. CDR3 sequence: CASSLEPSGVNEQFF. DNA for the CDR3: TGTGCCAGCAGCTTAGAGCCTAGCGGGGTTAATGAGCAGTTCTTC.

This clonotype was recorded many times. The chain combines TRBV18 with TRBJ2-3; D gene unclear. Trimming shortened V by 4 bases and J by 6 bases, and 11 bases separated the two germline ends. The CDR3 contains 13 residues. Germline V gene sequence: CDR1 KGHSH, CDR2 LQKENI. CDR3 amino acids: CASSLTEKDTQYF. The CDR3 coding sequence is TGTGCCAGCTCACTGACTGAAAAGGATACGCAGTATTTT.

The chain combines TRBV2 with TRBJ2-7; D may match TRBD1 or TRBD2 (5 bases each). With 7 bases removed from V and 7 bases from J, the gap between germline ends came to 14 bases. The CDR3 totals 12 residues. Germline CDR1 SNHLY, CDR2 FYNNEI. CDR3 sequence (DNA): TGTGCCAGCACCTGGGACCTGGGGGAGCAGTACTTC. It translates to CASTWDLGEQYF.

This clonotype has a count of ten or more. The chain is built from TRBV15 and TRBJ2-7, with D tentatively TRBD2 (5 bases). V was shortened by 9 bases and J by 2 bases, with 11 bases between the two germline ends. The germline CDR1 and CDR2 sequences are LNHNV and YYDKDF (reference sequence). The CDR3 runs to 12 residues. CDR3 sequence (DNA): TGTGCCACGGTACGGGGTGCCTACGAGCAGTACTTC. Its protein is CATVRGAYEQYF. Full variable domain (missing parts from reference TRBV15 and TRBJ2-7): DAMVIQNPRYQVTQFGKPVTLSCSQTLNHNVMYWYQQKSSQAPKLLFHYYDKDFNNEADTPDNFQSRRPNTSFCFLDIRSPGLGDTAMYLCATVRGAYEQYFGPGTRLTVT.

V and J are TRBV10-3 and TRBJ2-3, with 10 positions matching TRBD2. V lost 5 bases, J lost 0 bases, and 8 bases stayed unmatched. Germline CDR1 reads ENHRY; CDR2 reads SYGVKD. The CDR3 loop spans 17 amino acids. The CDR3 reads CAISSPSGGLSTDTQYF. CDR3 DNA: TGTGCCATCAGTTCCCCTAGCGGGGGCCTTAGCACAGATACGCAGTATTTT.

In this sample, this clonotype turned up many times. The chain has TRBV7-3 and TRBJ1-1; D is undetermined. V dropped 0 bases and J dropped 0 bases, with 5 bases sitting between them. CDR3 length: 14 amino acids. The germline gives CDR1 SGHTA, CDR2 FQGTGA. CDR3 DNA sequence: TGTGCCAGCAGCTTAACGCCCCTGAACACTGAAGCTTTCTTT. Encoded protein: CASSLTPLNTEAFF.

This clonotype was counted many times. V gene TRBV5-4 combines with J gene TRBJ2-1; 8 bases agree with TRBD2. This CDR3 region has 16 residues. The germline V gene has CDR1 SGHNT and CDR2 YYREEE (reference sequence). Trimming took 0 bases from V and 7 from J; bases not matched to a gene: 9. The DNA of the CDR3 is TGTGCCAGCAGCTTGGGTCCCGGGGGGGCCAGGAATGAGCAGTTCTTC. Residues: CASSLGPGGARNEQFF.

The table lists this clonotype with many counts. V is TRBV18 and J is TRBJ2-1, with D uncertain. Germline lookup yields CDR1 KGHSH and CDR2 LQKENI. V was shortened by 2 bases and J by 1 base, with 3 bases between the two germline ends. This CDR3 has 13 amino acids. The CDR3, as DNA: TGTGCCAGCTCACCAGGGTCCTACAATGAGCAGTTCTTC. Translating gives CASSPGSYNEQFF.

The gene calls are TRBV30 and TRBJ1-6, with D unclear. Germline V gene lookup returns CDR1 GTSNPN and CDR2 SVGIG (reference sequence). The CDR3 spans 12 residues. Trimming removed 0 bases at V and 9 bases at J, with 6 bases between. CDR3 nucleotides: TGTGCCTGGAGTGTTGCGGCTTCACCCCTCCACTTT. It is translated as CAWSVAASPLHF.

This clonotype was found a few times. The gene calls are TRBV13 and TRBJ2-4, with D perhaps being TRBD1 or TRBD2 (6 bases each). Germline V gene data show CDR1 as PRHDT and CDR2 as FYEKMQ (reference sequence). V was trimmed by 2 bases and J by 7 bases, leaving 9 bases between them. The CDR3 runs to 13 residues. CDR3 in amino acids: CASSLRGPNIQYF. CDR3 DNA: TGTGCCAGCAGCTTACGGGGGCCCAACATTCAGTACTTC.

By sample share, this clonotype is medium-sized. This rearrangement joins TRBV7-9 to TRBJ2-7, with a tentative D call TRBD1 (5 bases). In germline, CDR1 is SEHNR, CDR2 FQNEAQ (reference sequence). CDR3 length equals 13 residues. Trimming stripped 4 bases from V and 5 bases from J, with 12 bases between. DNA for the CDR3: TGTGCCAGCAGCTCTGACAGTTTTGACGAGCAGTACTTC. Protein: CASSSDSFDEQYF.

The gene calls are TRBV15 and TRBJ2-3, with 9 bases matching TRBD2. J lost 6 bases, V lost 4 bases, and 11 bases had no gene match. Germline V gene data show CDR1 as LNHNV and CDR2 as YYDKDF (reference sequence). The CDR3 sequence is 16 residues long. CDR3 region: CATSTRGLAGLDTQYF. In DNA form, the CDR3 reads TGTGCCACCAGCACCCGAGGGCTAGCGGGGTTGGATACGCAGTATTTT.

This clonotype was detected a few times. The genes are TRBV11-2 and TRBJ2-3; tentative D call: TRBD2 (6 bases). There are 18 residues in the CDR3. Trimming stripped 0 bases from V and 4 bases from J, with 20 bases between. The V gene's germline CDR1 is SGHAT and CDR2 FQNNGV. This CDR3 reads CASSLEGLFSGGADTQYF. In nucleotides, the CDR3 is TGTGCCAGCAGCTTAGAGGGTCTGTTCTCCGGAGGGGCAGATACGCAGTATTTT.

This clonotype has ten or more counts. The rearrangement uses TRBV11-2 and TRBJ2-7, with TRBD2 identical over 11 bases. The V gene's germline CDR1 is SGHAT and CDR2 FQNNGV. The CDR3 is made up of 15 amino acids. J gave up 3 bases and V 3 bases, and 4 bases lay outside the gene matches. CDR3 bases: TGTGCCAGCAGCTTTACTAGCGGGGGATACTACGAGCAGTACTTC. Amino acids: CASSFTSGGYYEQYF.

CDR3 sequence: CASRGQGKETQYF. The CDR3 coding sequence is TGTGCCAGCAGGGGACAGGGAAAGGAGACCCAGTACTTC. This rearrangement joins TRBV28 to TRBJ2-5; 9 bases map to TRBD1. J lost 5 bases, V lost 6 bases, and 4 bases had no gene match. The CDR3 length is 13 residues. Looked up from germline, CDR1 is MDHEN and CDR2 is SYDVKM.

This rearrangement joins TRBV20-1 to TRBJ2-5; 9 bases are a match to TRBD2. V trimming: 0 bases; J trimming: 5 bases; junction bases outside the gene matches: 7. Germline CDR1 and CDR2: DFQATT and SNEGSKA (reference sequence). The CDR3 is made up of 15 amino acids. The CDR3 coding sequence is TGCAGTGCTAGAGATCCCACTAGCGGGTGGGAGACCCAGTACTTC. Amino acids: CSARDPTSGWETQYF.

This clonotype was found many times. The V gene is TRBV12-3 or TRBV12-4, the J gene TRBJ2-7; no definite D call. This CDR3 is built from 13 residues. V shed 6 bases and J shed 0 bases, with 9 bases lying between them. The chain's CDR3 is CASSPTSSYEQYF. CDR3 in DNA: TGTGCCAGCAGCCCGACATCCTCCTACGAGCAGTACTTC.

This clonotype showed up many times. The J gene is TRBJ1-5, the V gene TRBV19; 8 bases map to TRBD1. This CDR3 has 14 residues. The germline CDR1 and CDR2 sequences are LNHDA and SQIVND (reference sequence). The ends lost 3 bases at V and 5 bases at J; junction bases unmatched: 3. The CDR3 is CASSIGTGYQPQHF. CDR3 nucleotides: TGTGCCAGTAGTATTGGGACAGGCTATCAGCCCCAGCATTTT.

This clonotype turned up a few times. The chain is built from TRBV20-1 and TRBJ1-3, with D possibly matching TRBD1 (5 bases). CDR3 length equals 12 residues. CDR1 and CDR2 from the germline V gene are DFQATT and SNEGSKA (reference sequence). V was trimmed by 7 bases and J by 1 base, leaving 8 bases between them. The DNA for the CDR3 is TGCAGTGGGGGGAGTTCTGGAAACACCATATATTTT. Its protein product is CSGGSSGNTIYF.

This clonotype showed up just a few times. V and J are TRBV7-9 and TRBJ1-2, with TRBD1 matching over 12 bases. Germline-derived CDR1 and CDR2 are SEHNR and FQNEAQ (reference sequence). The ends lost 5 bases at V and 7 bases at J; junction bases unmatched: 8. The CDR3 contains 15 residues. The CDR3 here is CASSPGTGGVSGYTF. CDR3 nucleotides: TGTGCCAGCAGCCCCGGGACAGGGGGCGTATCTGGCTACACCTTC. Using reference TRBV7-9 and TRBJ1-2 for the parts outside the CDR3, the full variable domain is DTGVSQNPRHKITKRGQNVTFRCDPISEHNRLYWYRQTLGQGPEFLTYFQNEAQLEKSRLLSDRFSAERPKGSFSTLEIQRTEQGDSAMYLCASSPGTGGVSGYTFGSGTRLTVV.

The J gene is TRBJ2-1, the V gene TRBV19, with 7 bases fitting TRBD2. The germline gives CDR1 LNHDA, CDR2 SQIVND (reference sequence). The CDR3 extends over 15 amino acids. The V and J ends lost 1 base and 4 bases, in that order; junction bases with no gene match: 4. The CDR3 nucleotides read TGTGCCAGTAGTATAGGCCCAGCGGGGTACAATGAGCAGTTCTTC. Its translation: CASSIGPAGYNEQFF.

This clonotype has only a few counts. The chain couples TRBV9 to TRBJ2-6, with D perhaps TRBD2 (5 bases). This CDR3 has 16 amino acids. Trimming took 6 bases from V and 3 from J, leaving 16 bases between them. Per germline, CDR1 SGDLS and CDR2 YYNGEE. In DNA form, the CDR3 reads TGTGCCAGCACCCACCCGGGGTGGGATGGGGCCAACGTCCTGACTTTC. This codes for CASTHPGWDGANVLTF.

The table lists this clonotype with many counts. The J gene is TRBJ2-1, the V gene TRBV3-1; 9 positions agree with TRBD2. The CDR3 consists of 15 residues. Per the germline V gene, CDR1 is LGHDT and CDR2 is YNNKEL (reference sequence). After removal of 5 bases from V and 4 bases from J, the junction contained 6 bases not matched to a gene. The CDR3 loop reads CASSSALAGYNEQFF. In nucleotides, the CDR3 is TGTGCCAGCAGCTCCGCTCTAGCGGGGTACAATGAGCAGTTCTTC.

This chain links TRBV18 with TRBJ2-3; 8 nucleotides match TRBD2. The CDR3 loop spans 13 amino acids. The germline V gene encodes CDR1 KGHSH and CDR2 LQKENI. V shed 5 bases and J 4 bases; nucleotides not matched to a gene: 2. CDR3 loop: CASSAGGSDTQYF. The CDR3 DNA is TGTGCCAGCTCAGCGGGGGGATCAGATACGCAGTATTTT.